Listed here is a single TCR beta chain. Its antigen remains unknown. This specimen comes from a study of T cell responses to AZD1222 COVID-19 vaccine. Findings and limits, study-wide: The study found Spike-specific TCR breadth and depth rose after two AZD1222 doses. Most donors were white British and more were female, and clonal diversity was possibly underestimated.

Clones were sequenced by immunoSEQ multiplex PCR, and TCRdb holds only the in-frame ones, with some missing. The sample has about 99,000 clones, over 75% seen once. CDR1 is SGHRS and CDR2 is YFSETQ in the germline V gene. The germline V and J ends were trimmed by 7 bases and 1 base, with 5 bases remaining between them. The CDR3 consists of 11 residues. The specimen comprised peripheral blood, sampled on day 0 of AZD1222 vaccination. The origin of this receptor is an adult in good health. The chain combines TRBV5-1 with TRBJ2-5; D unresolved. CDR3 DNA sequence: TGCGCCAGCCAATTCCAAGAGACCCAGTACTTC. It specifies CASQFQETQYF.